This T cell receptor beta chain was obtained from a study of blood T cell repertoires in COVID-19. Germline V gene lookup returns CDR1 MDHEN and CDR2 SYDVKM. V was cut by 11 bases and J by 4 bases, with 14 bases left in between. CDR3 length: 13 residues. Authors' methods: Amplified reference gene primers provided the basis for estimating nucleated cell counts. Method: immunoSEQ multiplex PCR; TCRdb's copy keeps in-frame clones and lacks some. That table furnishes V, J and clone size, whereas the DNA furnished D and trimming. The sample includes under 250,000 clones, more than 75% seen only once; the top ten take 2.5% to 3.5%.

Sample: peripheral blood. The chain uses TRBV28 and TRBJ2-2, with D possibly TRBD1 on 5 matching bases. This TCR came from a man aged 45-65 years who had recovered from COVID-19. CDR3 DNA sequence: TGTGCCTCACAGGAGCGTGGCACCGGGGAGCTGTTTTTT. It codes for CASQERGTGELFF.